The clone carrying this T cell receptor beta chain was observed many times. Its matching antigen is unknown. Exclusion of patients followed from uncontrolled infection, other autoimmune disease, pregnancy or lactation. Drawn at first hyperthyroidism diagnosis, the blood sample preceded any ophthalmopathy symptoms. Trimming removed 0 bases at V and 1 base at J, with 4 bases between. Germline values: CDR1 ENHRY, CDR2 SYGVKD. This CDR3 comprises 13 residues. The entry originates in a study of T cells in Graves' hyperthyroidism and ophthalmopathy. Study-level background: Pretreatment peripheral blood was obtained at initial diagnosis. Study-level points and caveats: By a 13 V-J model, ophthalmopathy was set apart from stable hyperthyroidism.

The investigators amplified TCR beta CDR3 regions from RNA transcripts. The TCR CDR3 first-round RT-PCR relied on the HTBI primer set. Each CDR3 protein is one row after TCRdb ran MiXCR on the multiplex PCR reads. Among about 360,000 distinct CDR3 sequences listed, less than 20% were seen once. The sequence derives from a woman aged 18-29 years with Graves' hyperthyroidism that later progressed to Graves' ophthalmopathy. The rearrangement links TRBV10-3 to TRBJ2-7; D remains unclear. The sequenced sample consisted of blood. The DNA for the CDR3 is TGTGCCATCAGTGAGTCGTTGTCCTACGAGCAGTACTTC. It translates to CAISESLSYEQYF.